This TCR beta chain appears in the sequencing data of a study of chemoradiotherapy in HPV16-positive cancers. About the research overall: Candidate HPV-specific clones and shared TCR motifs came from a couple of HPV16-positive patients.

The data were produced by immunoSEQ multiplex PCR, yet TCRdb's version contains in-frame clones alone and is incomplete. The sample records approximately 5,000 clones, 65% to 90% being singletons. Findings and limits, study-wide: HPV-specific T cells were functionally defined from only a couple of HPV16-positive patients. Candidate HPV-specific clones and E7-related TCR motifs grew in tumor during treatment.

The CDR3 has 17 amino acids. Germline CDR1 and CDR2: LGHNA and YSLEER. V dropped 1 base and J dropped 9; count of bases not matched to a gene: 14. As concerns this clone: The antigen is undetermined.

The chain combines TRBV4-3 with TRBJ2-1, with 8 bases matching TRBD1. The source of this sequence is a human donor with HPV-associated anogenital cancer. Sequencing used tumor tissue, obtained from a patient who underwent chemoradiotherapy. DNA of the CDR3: TGCGCCAGCAGCCAAGGTATAACAGGGGGAGTACTATCTGAGCAGTTCTTC. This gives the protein CASSQGITGGVLSEQFF.